These T cell receptor beta chains were read from a single sample in a study of blood T cells in healthy people across ages. MiXCR was run by TCRdb on the 5' RACE reads, yielding one entry per CDR3 protein. The sample lists about 1.4 million distinct CDR3 sequences; 45% to 70% were seen once. Specimen: blood. The source of these receptors is a man aged 18 to 29 in good health. Each CDR3 is given with its conserved first and last residue. The D gene is left open where the match is weak. Some rows have no size entry. The others give once, few or many, or a class for an expanded clone.

CDR3 DNA: TGTGCCAGCAGTCCCCGGGACAGGGGGAAGTTTGGCTATGGCTACACCTTC
CDR3 protein: CASSPRDRGKFGYGYTF
D gene: TRBD1
J gene: TRBJ1-2
clone size: NA
V gene: TRBV6-6

CDR3 DNA: TGTGCCAGCAGTGAAAACCCGGGGTACACTGAAGCTTTCTTT
CDR3 protein: CASSENPGYTEAFF
D gene: NA
J gene: TRBJ1-1
clone size: once
V gene: TRBV25-1

CDR3 DNA: TGTGCCAGCAGCGTACAGACAGGGGATGTCTATGGCTACACCTTC
CDR3 protein: CASSVQTGDVYGYTF
D gene: TRBD1
J gene: TRBJ1-2
clone size: NA
V gene: TRBV9

CDR3 DNA: TGTGCCATCAGGGACCCCCCTGGCGGGGGGGCCTCCAATGAGCAGTTCTTC
CDR3 protein: CAIRDPPGGGASNEQFF
D gene: TRBD2
J gene: TRBJ2-1
clone size: NA
V gene: TRBV10-3

CDR3 DNA: TGTGCCAGCAGCCAGGGGGGACTCCAAAGCACAGATACGCAGTATTTT
CDR3 protein: CASSQGGLQSTDTQYF
D gene: NA
J gene: TRBJ2-3
clone size: NA
V gene: TRBV4-2

CDR3 DNA: TGCGCCAGCAGCCCGAGAACCCTATCTAGCACAGATACGCAGTATTTT
CDR3 protein: CASSPRTLSSTDTQYF
D gene: NA
J gene: TRBJ2-3
clone size: NA
V gene: TRBV4-1

CDR3 DNA: TGTGCCATCAGCCCCGGACCCGGCGTTGGAAACACCATATATTTT
CDR3 protein: CAISPGPGVGNTIYF
D gene: NA
J gene: TRBJ1-3
clone size: NA
V gene: TRBV10-3

CDR3 DNA: TGCAGCGTTCAGACAGGGGGGTACTATGGCTACACCTTC
CDR3 protein: CSVQTGGYYGYTF
D gene: TRBD1
J gene: TRBJ1-2
clone size: NA
V gene: TRBV29-1

CDR3 DNA: TGCAGTGCTACCCCAGCGGGAGTCCTTAGGAGGGAGACCCAGTACTTC
CDR3 protein: CSATPAGVLRRETQYF
D gene: TRBD2
J gene: TRBJ2-5
clone size: few
V gene: TRBV20-1

CDR3 DNA: TGTGCCACCAGCAACCCCGGTGGGGCTGAAGCTTTCTTT
CDR3 protein: CATSNPGGAEAFF
D gene: NA
J gene: TRBJ1-1
clone size: NA
V gene: TRBV15

CDR3 DNA: TGCGCCAGCAGCCAAAGTCGCGGATACAATGAGCAGTTCTTC
CDR3 protein: CASSQSRGYNEQFF
D gene: NA
J gene: TRBJ2-1
clone size: few
V gene: TRBV4-3

CDR3 DNA: TGTGCCAGCAGTCCCCCAGCGGGAGGGCCCACAGATACGCAGTATTTT
CDR3 protein: CASSPPAGGPTDTQYF
D gene: TRBD2
J gene: TRBJ2-3
clone size: NA
V gene: TRBV27

CDR3 DNA: TGTGCCAGCAGTACCCCGGGGGGTGGATACAATGAGCAGTTCTTC
CDR3 protein: CASSTPGGGYNEQFF
D gene: TRBD2
J gene: TRBJ2-1
clone size: few
V gene: TRBV27

CDR3 DNA: TGTGCCACCAGCACAAGATGGGAGAGCACAGATACGCAGTATTTT
CDR3 protein: CATSTRWESTDTQYF
D gene: NA
J gene: TRBJ2-3
clone size: NA
V gene: TRBV15

CDR3 DNA: TGTGCCAGCAGTCCCTCGCTAGGGCTCTATGGCTACACCTTC
CDR3 protein: CASSPSLGLYGYTF
D gene: NA
J gene: TRBJ1-2
clone size: few
V gene: TRBV12-3/TRBV12-4

CDR3 DNA: TGTGCCACCAGCAGAGCCAGTGTAGGGAGTGGGAACAATGAGCAGTTCTTC
CDR3 protein: CATSRASVGSGNNEQFF
D gene: NA
J gene: TRBJ2-1
clone size: few
V gene: TRBV15

CDR3 DNA: TGCAGTGCTAGAATGGGCCGGTACGAGCAGTACTTC
CDR3 protein: CSARMGRYEQYF
D gene: NA
J gene: TRBJ2-7
clone size: NA
V gene: TRBV20-1

CDR3 DNA: TGCGCCAGCAGCCAAGATTTGGACTCCGAGCAGTACTTC
CDR3 protein: CASSQDLDSEQYF
D gene: NA
J gene: TRBJ2-7
clone size: NA
V gene: TRBV4-3

CDR3 DNA: TGCAGCGTTGAAGAGCTCCATGGCTACACCTTC
CDR3 protein: CSVEELHGYTF
D gene: NA
J gene: TRBJ1-2
clone size: few
V gene: TRBV29-1

CDR3 DNA: TGTGCCAGCACCCTTTCCAGCGCCGTCGATGAGCAGTTCTTC
CDR3 protein: CASTLSSAVDEQFF
D gene: NA
J gene: TRBJ2-1
clone size: few
V gene: TRBV12-3/TRBV12-4

CDR3 DNA: TGTGCCACCAGCAGAGATTTAGGACAGAGAAATGAAAAACTGTTTTTT
CDR3 protein: CATSRDLGQRNEKLFF
D gene: NA
J gene: TRBJ1-4
clone size: NA
V gene: TRBV15

CDR3 DNA: TGCGCCAGCAGCTTGGTCGGGGGACTAGCGTACAATGAGCAGTACTTC
CDR3 protein: CASSLVGGLAYNEQYF
D gene: TRBD2
J gene: TRBJ2-7
clone size: NA
V gene: TRBV5-1

CDR3 DNA: TGCAGTGCTAGGCGGGGGAACAGCCCAAATGAGCAGTTCTTC
CDR3 protein: CSARRGNSPNEQFF
D gene: TRBD2
J gene: TRBJ2-1
clone size: NA
V gene: TRBV20-1

CDR3 DNA: TGTGCCAGCAGCGTAGGTCAGGGAAAAACTGAAGCTTTCTTT
CDR3 protein: CASSVGQGKTEAFF
D gene: NA
J gene: TRBJ1-1
clone size: NA
V gene: TRBV9

CDR3 DNA: TGTGCCAGCAGTTTAGCCAGCCATAGCAATCAGCCCCAGCATTTT
CDR3 protein: CASSLASHSNQPQHF
D gene: NA
J gene: TRBJ1-5
clone size: few
V gene: TRBV12-3/TRBV12-4

CDR3 DNA: TGCAGCGTTGAAGGTCTCTCAGGGGCTAGTGACGAGCAGTACTTC
CDR3 protein: CSVEGLSGASDEQYF
D gene: NA
J gene: TRBJ2-7
clone size: NA
V gene: TRBV29-1

CDR3 DNA: TGTGCCAGCAGCGTTGAGGGCCTAGGGGACAATGAGCAGTTCTTC
CDR3 protein: CASSVEGLGDNEQFF
D gene: NA
J gene: TRBJ2-1
clone size: NA
V gene: TRBV2

CDR3 DNA: TGCGCCAGCAGCCAAGTTAACAGGGGCACCGGGGAGCTGTTTTTT
CDR3 protein: CASSQVNRGTGELFF
D gene: TRBD1
J gene: TRBJ2-2
clone size: few
V gene: TRBV4-3

CDR3 DNA: TGCAGTGCTAGAGGGGCTAGTACGCAGTATTTT
CDR3 protein: CSARGASTQYF
D gene: NA
J gene: TRBJ2-3
clone size: NA
V gene: TRBV20-1

CDR3 DNA: TGTGCCAGCAGCGAGAGGTCTAGGGACTATGGCTACACCTTC
CDR3 protein: CASSERSRDYGYTF
D gene: NA
J gene: TRBJ1-2
clone size: NA
V gene: TRBV9

CDR3 DNA: TGTGCCAGCATGTTTGGACAGGGAGGGGAGACCCAGTACTTC
CDR3 protein: CASMFGQGGETQYF
D gene: NA
J gene: TRBJ2-5
clone size: once
V gene: TRBV6-4